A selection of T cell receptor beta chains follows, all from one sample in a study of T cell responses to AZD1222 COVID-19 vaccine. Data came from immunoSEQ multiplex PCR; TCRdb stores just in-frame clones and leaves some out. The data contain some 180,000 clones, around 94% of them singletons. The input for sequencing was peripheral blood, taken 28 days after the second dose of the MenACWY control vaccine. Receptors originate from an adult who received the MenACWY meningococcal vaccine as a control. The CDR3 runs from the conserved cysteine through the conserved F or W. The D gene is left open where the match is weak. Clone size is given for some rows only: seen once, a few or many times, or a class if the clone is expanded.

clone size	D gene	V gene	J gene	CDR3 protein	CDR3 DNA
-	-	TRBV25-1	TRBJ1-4	CASSEFRGNEKLFF	TGTGCCAGCAGTGAATTCCGCGGTAATGAAAAACTGTTTTTT
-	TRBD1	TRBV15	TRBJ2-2	CATSRGRTGESGELFF	TGTGCCACCAGCAGAGGGCGGACAGGGGAGAGCGGGGAGCTGTTTTTT
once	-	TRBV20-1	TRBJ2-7	CSAISYEQYF	TGCAGTGCTATCTCCTACGAGCAGTACTTC
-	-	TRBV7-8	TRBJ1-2	CASIPVGVGGYTF	TGTGCCAGCATCCCCGTTGGGGTGGGTGGCTACACCTTC
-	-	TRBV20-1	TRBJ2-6	CSARRANVLTF	TGCAGTGCTAGAAGGGCCAACGTCCTGACTTTC
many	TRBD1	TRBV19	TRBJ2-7	CASSMIRDRGYEQYF	TGTGCCAGTAGTATGATACGGGACAGAGGCTACGAGCAGTACTTC
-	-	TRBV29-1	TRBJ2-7	CSVDPGSGEQYF	TGCAGCGTTGATCCGGGATCCGGCGAGCAGTACTTC
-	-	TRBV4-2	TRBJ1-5	CASSQDWGRADQPQHF	TGTGCCAGCAGCCAAGATTGGGGACGGGCTGATCAGCCCCAGCATTTT
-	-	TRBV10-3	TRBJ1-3	CAISGGTANSGNTIYF	TGTGCCATCAGTGGCGGGACGGCCAACTCTGGAAACACCATATATTTT
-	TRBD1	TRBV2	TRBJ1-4	CASTGDSSTHNEKLFF	TGTGCCAGCACCGGGGACAGCTCCACTCATAATGAAAAACTGTTTTTT
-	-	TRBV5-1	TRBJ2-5	CASNLDSQETQYF	TGCGCCAGCAACCTGGACAGCCAAGAGACCCAGTACTTC
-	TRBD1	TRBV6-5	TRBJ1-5	CASSKTGNQPQHF	TGTGCCAGCAGCAAGACAGGGAATCAGCCCCAGCATTTT
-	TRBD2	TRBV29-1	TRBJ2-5	CSGLLAVGETQYF	TGCAGCGGGCTACTAGCGGTCGGCGAGACCCAGTACTTC
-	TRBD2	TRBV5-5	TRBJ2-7	CASSLGGTSRYEQYF	TGTGCCAGCAGCTTGGGCGGGACTAGCAGGTACGAGCAGTACTTC
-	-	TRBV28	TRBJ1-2	CASVKGVTNYGYTF	TGTGCCAGCGTAAAAGGGGTTACTAACTATGGCTACACCTTC
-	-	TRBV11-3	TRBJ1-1	CACSRPTEAFF	TGTGCCTGTTCTCGACCCACTGAAGCTTTCTTT
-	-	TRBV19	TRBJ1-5	CASPRAVWQPQHF	TGTGCCAGCCCGAGGGCAGTTTGGCAGCCCCAGCATTTT
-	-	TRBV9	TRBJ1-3	CASSFDHSGNTIYF	TGTGCCAGCAGCTTCGATCACTCTGGAAACACCATATATTTT
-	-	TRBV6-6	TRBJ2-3	CASTRARGSGTDTQYF	TGTGCCAGCACCCGGGCTCGAGGGTCGGGGACAGATACGCAGTATTTT
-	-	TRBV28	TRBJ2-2	CASSLLLGRNTGELFF	TGTGCCAGCAGTTTATTGTTGGGACGGAACACCGGGGAGCTGTTTTTT
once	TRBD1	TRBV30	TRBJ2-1	CAWSEQGARGRFF	TGTGCCTGGAGTGAACAGGGGGCGCGGGGTCGGTTCTTC
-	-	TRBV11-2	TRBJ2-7	CASSSHPVGSWYEQYF	TGTGCCAGCAGCTCCCACCCCGTCGGTAGCTGGTACGAGCAGTACTTC
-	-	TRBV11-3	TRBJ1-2	CASSSGGGYYGYTF	TGTGCCAGCAGCTCTGGAGGAGGGTACTATGGCTACACCTTC
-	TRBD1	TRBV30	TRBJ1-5	CATSRGLQNQPQHF	TGTGCGACCTCCAGGGGGCTACAAAATCAGCCCCAGCATTTT
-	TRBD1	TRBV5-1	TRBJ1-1	CASSLADRANTEAFF	TGCGCCAGCAGCTTGGCGGACAGGGCTAACACTGAAGCTTTCTTT
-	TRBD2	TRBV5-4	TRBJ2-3	CASSFSGRGADTQYF	TGTGCCAGCAGCTTTAGCGGGAGGGGAGCAGATACGCAGTATTTT
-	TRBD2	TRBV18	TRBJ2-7	CASSPPTLAGYYEQYF	TGTGCCAGCTCACCACCGACACTAGCGGGGTACTACGAGCAGTACTTC
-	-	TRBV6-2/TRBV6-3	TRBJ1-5	CASSYGEGAQHF	TGTGCCAGCAGTTACGGGGAAGGGGCCCAGCATTTT
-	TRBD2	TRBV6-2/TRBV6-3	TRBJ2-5	CASSYSRTSGSETQYF	TGTGCCAGCAGTTACTCGCGGACTAGCGGGAGCGAGACCCAGTACTTC
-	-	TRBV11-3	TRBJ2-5	CASSLAPSGETQYF	TGTGCCAGCAGCTTAGCCCCCAGCGGGGAGACCCAGTACTTC
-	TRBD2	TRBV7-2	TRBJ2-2	CASSLIGGVNTGELFF	TGTGCCAGCAGCTTAATTGGGGGGGTGAACACCGGGGAGCTGTTTTTT
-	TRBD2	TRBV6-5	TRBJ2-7	CASSLPGGWQYF	TGTGCCAGCAGTCTGCCGGGGGGGTGGCAGTACTTC
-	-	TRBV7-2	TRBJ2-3	CASSALRARYTQYF	TGTGCCAGCAGCGCCCTCCGGGCGAGGTATACGCAGTATTTT
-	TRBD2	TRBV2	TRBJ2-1	CASSVFVLAGGNEQFF	TGTGCCAGCAGTGTTTTCGTACTAGCGGGAGGAAATGAGCAGTTCTTC
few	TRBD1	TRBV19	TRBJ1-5	CASKRDRGSDQPQHF	TGTGCCAGTAAAAGGGACAGGGGGTCGGATCAGCCCCAGCATTTT
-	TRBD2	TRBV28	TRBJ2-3	CASSGRLANTDTQYF	TGTGCCAGCAGTGGCCGACTAGCGAACACAGATACGCAGTATTTT
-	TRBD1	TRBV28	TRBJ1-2	CASSPPGQAYGYTF	TGTGCCAGCAGTCCGCCGGGACAGGCCTATGGCTACACCTTC
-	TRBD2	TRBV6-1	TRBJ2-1	CASSELLLGGGPMNEQFF	TGTGCCAGCAGTGAACTGCTTCTGGGGGGAGGGCCGATGAATGAGCAGTTCTTC
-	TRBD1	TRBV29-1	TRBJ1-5	CSVATGGDNQPQHF	TGCAGCGTTGCGACAGGGGGCGACAATCAGCCCCAGCATTTT
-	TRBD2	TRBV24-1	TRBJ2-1	CATSEVLAGTGSYNEQFF	TGTGCCACCAGTGAAGTACTAGCGGGGACAGGTTCCTACAATGAGCAGTTCTTC
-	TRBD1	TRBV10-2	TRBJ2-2	CASKQTGGAGELFF	TGCGCCAGCAAACAGACAGGGGGGGCCGGGGAGCTGTTTTTT
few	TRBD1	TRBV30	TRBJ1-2	CAWSGDREGNYGYTF	TGTGCCTGGAGTGGCGACAGGGAGGGCAACTATGGCTACACCTTC
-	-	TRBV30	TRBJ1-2	CAWTAARLGGYTF	TGTGCCTGGACGGCAGCCAGACTGGGGGGCTACACCTTC
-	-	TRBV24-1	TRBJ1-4	CATSTRGSEKLFF	TGTGCCACCAGTACCAGAGGTAGTGAAAAACTGTTTTTT
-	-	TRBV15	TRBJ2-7	CATSRDTWAGRGEQYF	TGTGCCACCAGCAGAGATACATGGGCGGGACGCGGCGAGCAGTACTTC
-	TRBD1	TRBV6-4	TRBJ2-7	CASSESGGTGDEQYF	TGTGCCAGCAGTGAATCCGGAGGGACAGGCGACGAGCAGTACTTC
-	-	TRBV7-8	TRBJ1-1	CASSLQGPNTEAFF	TGTGCCAGCAGCTTACAGGGGCCGAACACTGAAGCTTTCTTT
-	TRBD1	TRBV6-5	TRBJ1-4	CASRGTGTANEKLFF	TGTGCCAGCAGGGGGACAGGGACGGCTAATGAAAAACTGTTTTTT
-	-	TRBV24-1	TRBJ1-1	CATRGGQGTEAFF	TGTGCCACCAGGGGGGGACAAGGCACTGAAGCTTTCTTT
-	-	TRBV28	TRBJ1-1	CASRQGKAFF	TGTGCCAGCAGACAGGGAAAAGCTTTCTTT